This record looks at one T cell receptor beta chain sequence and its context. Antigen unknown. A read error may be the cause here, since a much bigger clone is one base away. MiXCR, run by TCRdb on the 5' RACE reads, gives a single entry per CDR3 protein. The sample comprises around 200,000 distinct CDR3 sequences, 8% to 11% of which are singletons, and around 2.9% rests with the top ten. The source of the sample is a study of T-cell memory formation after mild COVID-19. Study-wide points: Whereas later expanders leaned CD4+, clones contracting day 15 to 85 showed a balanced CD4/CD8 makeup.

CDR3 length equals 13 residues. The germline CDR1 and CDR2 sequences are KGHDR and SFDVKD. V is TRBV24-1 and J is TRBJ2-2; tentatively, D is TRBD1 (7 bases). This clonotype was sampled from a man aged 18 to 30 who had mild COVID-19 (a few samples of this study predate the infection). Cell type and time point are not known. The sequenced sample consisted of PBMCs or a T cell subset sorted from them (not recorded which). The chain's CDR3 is CATGDSNTGGLFF. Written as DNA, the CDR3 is TGTGCCACCGGGGACAGCAACACCGGGGGGCTGTTTTTT.